This is a list of T cell receptor beta chains from one sample in a study of graft-versus-host responses after intestinal transplantation. Profiling relied on immunoSEQ multiplex PCR, and the TCRdb table lists in-frame clones only, not all of them. The table includes about 25,000 clones, about 93% detected once. This material consisted of PBMCs, taken just over 29 days after intestinal transplant. These TCRs come from a human patient who received an intestinal transplant, so some T cells may come from the graft donor. Both conserved end residues are part of each CDR3. Each record gives: CDR3 DNA, CDR3 protein, V gene, D gene, J gene, clone size. The D gene is left open where the match is weak. Clone size is shown for a subset of rows, as once, few, many or a class of expanded clone.

TGTGCCACCAGCAGAGCGTCCCCGGGGCCCTTTAATGAAAAACTGTTTTTT | CATSRASPGPFNEKLFF | TRBV15 | . | TRBJ1-4 | .
TGTGCCAGTGCAGACCCGACCTATGGCTACACCTTC | CASADPTYGYTF | TRBV19 | . | TRBJ1-2 | .
TGCGCCAGCAGTCTGGACAGCGGCGGTTTT | CASSLDSGGF | TRBV23-1 | . | TRBJ1-1 | .
TGTGCCAGCAGCGTAAGATCGGACGCGTACGAGCAGTACTTC | CASSVRSDAYEQYF | TRBV9 | . | TRBJ2-7 | .
TGCGCCAGCAGCTCCACGACAGCTCAACATGGCTACACCTTC | CASSSTTAQHGYTF | TRBV5-1 | . | TRBJ1-2 | once
TGTGCCAGCAGCTTAGTGGGGAGCAATCAGCCCCAGCATTTT | CASSLVGSNQPQHF | TRBV11-2 | . | TRBJ1-5 | once
TGCGCCAGCAGCTCGGGACCCCAAGATAGCTACGAGCAGTACTTC | CASSSGPQDSYEQYF | TRBV5-1 | . | TRBJ2-7 | .
TGTGCCAGCAGTGCACCGGGGGTTACTTATACCGGGGAGCTGTTTTTT | CASSAPGVTYTGELFF | TRBV5-6 | . | TRBJ2-2 | .
TGTGCCAGCAGCCAAGACAGGGGTTTTTACGAGCAGTACTTC | CASSQDRGFYEQYF | TRBV14 | . | TRBJ2-7 | .
TGTGCCATTAGGTCTCGGTACGGAGGGAAACTGTTTTTT | CAIRSRYGGKLFF | TRBV15 | . | TRBJ1-4 | .
TGTGCCAGCTCACCGACCTCTGCCGCAGAAGAAAAACTGTTTTTT | CASSPTSAAEEKLFF | TRBV18 | . | TRBJ1-4 | .
TGTGCCAGCAGCAATGGGGAGACCCAGTACTTC | CASSNGETQYF | TRBV9 | . | TRBJ2-5 | .
TGCGCCAGCAAGCTAGCGGATAGGGAGACCCAGTACTTC | CASKLADRETQYF | TRBV10-2 | TRBD2 | TRBJ2-5 | .
TGTGCCATCAGTGCGGACAGCTATGGCTACACCTTC | CAISADSYGYTF | TRBV10-3 | . | TRBJ1-2 | .
TGCGCCAGCAGTCTGGGGGGGATATTGACCGGGGAGCTGTTTTTT | CASSLGGILTGELFF | TRBV10-1 | TRBD2 | TRBJ2-2 | .
TGTGCCATCAGTGAGTCGCGGGGCTATGGAAACACCATATATTTT | CAISESRGYGNTIYF | TRBV10-3 | . | TRBJ1-3 | .
TGTGCCAGCAGCTTGGGTCCCAGCTCCTACAATGAGCAGTTCTTC | CASSLGPSSYNEQFF | TRBV7-3 | . | TRBJ2-1 | .
TGTGCCAGCAGCTTAGGGTCCGTCTCACCCCAGGGCTCCTACGAGCAGTACTTC | CASSLGSVSPQGSYEQYF | TRBV5-5 | . | TRBJ2-7 | .
TGTGCCAGCATGGGGCAGGGAAGGACCGGGGAGCTGTTTTTT | CASMGQGRTGELFF | TRBV28 | . | TRBJ2-2 | .
TGCGCCAGCAGTGACGGATGGACGAACACTGAAGCTTTCTTT | CASSDGWTNTEAFF | TRBV10-2 | . | TRBJ1-1 | .
TGTGCCAGCAGTCCTCTCCTAGCGGGAGTATCGGATACGCAGTATTTT | CASSPLLAGVSDTQYF | TRBV25-1 | TRBD2 | TRBJ2-3 | .
TGTGCCAGCACGAGGGGGGGGGAGACCCAGTACTTC | CASTRGGETQYF | TRBV6-1 | . | TRBJ2-5 | .
TGTGCCAGTAAAGGGACAGACTATGGCTACACCTTC | CASKGTDYGYTF | TRBV19 | TRBD1 | TRBJ1-2 | .
TGTGCCTGCCACGGGACAGGGGCCGGGGAGCTGTTTTTT | CACHGTGAGELFF | TRBV30 | TRBD1 | TRBJ2-2 | .
TGTGCCAGCAGCTTTTCCGGACCCGACTGGGGTGAGCAGTTCTTC | CASSFSGPDWGEQFF | TRBV5-6 | . | TRBJ2-1 | .
TGTGCCAGCAGCCCCTACGGACCAGGCAACTACGAGCAGTACTTC | CASSPYGPGNYEQYF | TRBV5-4 | . | TRBJ2-7 | .
TGTGCCTGGAGCAGAACCCTTGAAGCTTTCTTT | CAWSRTLEAFF | TRBV30 | . | TRBJ1-1 | .
TGTGCCAGCAGTGAAGGGTATAGCAATCAGCCCCAGCATTTT | CASSEGYSNQPQHF | TRBV2 | . | TRBJ1-5 | .
TGTGCCAGCAGCTCGCCAATGTATGGCTACACCTTC | CASSSPMYGYTF | TRBV5-8 | . | TRBJ1-2 | .
TGTGCCAGCAGTAACCCAGGGGGCGACTATGGCTACACCTTC | CASSNPGGDYGYTF | TRBV6-5 | TRBD1 | TRBJ1-2 | .
TGTGCCAGCTCACCTAGGACAGAGAACACTGAAGCTTTCTTT | CASSPRTENTEAFF | TRBV18 | . | TRBJ1-1 | .
TGTGCCAGCAGCTTTGTTTCACAGGGCGCTAACTATGGCTACACCTTC | CASSFVSQGANYGYTF | TRBV7-2 | . | TRBJ1-2 | once
TGCGCCAGCAGTCAATCCCCGACTAGCGGGACAAGAAGCTATGAGCAGTTCTTC | CASSQSPTSGTRSYEQFF | TRBV23-1 | TRBD2 | TRBJ2-1 | .